This TCR beta chain was sequenced during a study of blood T cells in healthy people across ages (dated by TCRdb to about 2015). Study-level background: In model experiments, template switching captured roughly one uniquely barcoded TCR beta cDNA molecule for every two T cells. To track age-related changes in TCR beta repertoire diversity, the study relied on deep sequencing normalized with unique cDNA molecular identifiers. Donors were grouped into four age groups: young (average roughly 15 years), middle-aged (less than 40), aged (around 60) and long-lived (roughly 80). Donors of different ages were randomly distributed across sequencing lanes to avoid experimental bias. For two donors (one aged 18 to 29 and one aged 80 or older), the study analyzed two additional independent replicas of 1 million unique cDNA reads from the same blood draw. Broader findings and caveats from the paper: Estimates of total diversity from one million sequenced T cells were regarded as lower bounds and underestimates. Because profiling used bulk unsorted PBMCs, naive and antigen-experienced compartments could not be compared conclusively. Because the CMV infection status of the donors was unknown, age-related changes in expanded clonotypes may potentially have been confounded. Compared with the aged group, more naive CD4+ T cells, fewer expanded clones and increased TCR diversity were shown by the long-lived group, suggesting age selection. As age increased, observed TCR beta diversity per million T cells dropped in a roughly linear way, and a significant reduction was already evident by age around 41. There was a strong correlation between observed TCR beta diversity and the percentage of naive T cells measured by flow cytometry.

The donors were some 39 Caucasian individuals from Russia, aged 6 to 90 years, who were systemically healthy. Each donor gave about 9.7 milliliters of peripheral blood, drawn into EDTA-treated Vacutainer tubes. Ficoll-Paque density-gradient centrifugation was used to isolate PBMCs, with at least 6.5 million obtained per sample. Trizol reagent was used to extract total RNA from the PBMCs, yielding at least 6 micrograms per sample. Naive CD45RAhigh/CD27high T cell percentages were measured by flow cytometry on a PBMC aliquot from every donor. From cysteine to phenylalanine, the CDR3 is 15 amino acids long. CDR3 DNA only is kept here, 45 bases in frame from base 1. CDR1 and CDR2 were assigned from the germline V gene as MDHEN and SYDVKM. Trimmed from V: 0 bases; trimmed from J: 5 bases; junction bases lacking a gene match: 4. The library was generated by 5' RACE. Sequencing was carried out with an Illumina HiSeq 2500. A second PCR of about 7 to 12 cycles was run with a J-beta primer mix and a sample-barcoded 5' primer. A template-switch 5' adaptor carrying 12 random nucleotides introduced a unique molecular identifier onto each TCR beta cDNA molecule. Each sample yielded at least 2.5 million CDR3-containing paired-end reads. First-strand cDNA synthesis was performed from all RNA using the Mint cDNA synthesis kit, with priming by a TRBC-specific oligonucleotide. Following uracil-DNA glycosylase treatment, all cDNA underwent a first 18-cycle PCR with the universal primers M1SS and BC2_uni_R. Per the source publication's procedure: Each sample was normalized by randomly selecting 1 million high-quality reads, each carrying a distinct molecular identifier. Reads with shared molecular identifiers were discarded instead of being binned into consensus sequences. MiTCR, run with a Q25 quality threshold and the strictest error-elimination algorithm, handled CDR3 identification, clonotype clustering and error correction. Lower-bound total TCR beta diversity was estimated with a nonparametric unseen species model using Euler transformation. TCRdb passed the public sequencing reads through fastp at Q25 and MiXCR, retaining productive beta sequences. For every CDR3 protein sequence, its rows merge into one entry that carries the most common genes and DNA. TCRdb, rather than the study authors, made the V and J calls. A total of 1 million or so distinct CDR3 sequences appear in this sample, around 45% of them only once. Of the sample, under 20% falls within the top ten clones.

To note about this clonotype: This clone's antigen is unknown. No base quality information exists; no much larger clone differs at one position.

The specimen was blood. This receptor chain uses TRBV28 and TRBJ1-5; 7 middle bases align to TRBD1. The clonotype originates from a woman aged 60-70 years in good health. CDR3 protein: CASSLWRGTDQPQHF. Read as DNA, the sequence is TGTGCCAGCAGTTTATGGAGAGGGACAGATCAGCCCCAGCATTTT.